There are a few counts of the clone carrying this T cell receptor beta chain. Its antigen is currently unknown. The CDR3 consists of 16 residues. V dropped 6 bases and J dropped 10 bases, with 22 bases sitting between them. The data stem from a study of response to subunit inactivated influenza vaccine. Broader study findings: Each seasonal influenza vaccination recruits few new T cells, the authors suggested.

Each CDR3 protein is one row after TCRdb ran MiXCR on the RT-PCR reads. This table holds about 480,000 distinct CDR3 sequences, roughly 13% found once. The V and J genes are TRBV12-3 or TRBV12-4 and TRBJ1-6; D gene uncertain. The clonotype originates from a man aged 50-59 years who received an inactivated influenza vaccine. The material was PBMCs from blood, obtained roughly 6 weeks after vaccination. The CDR3 DNA reads TGTGCCAGCAGGCCGGGTGGCCGGCTACCAAGGTCACCCCTCCACTTT. This encodes CASRPGGRLPRSPLHF.